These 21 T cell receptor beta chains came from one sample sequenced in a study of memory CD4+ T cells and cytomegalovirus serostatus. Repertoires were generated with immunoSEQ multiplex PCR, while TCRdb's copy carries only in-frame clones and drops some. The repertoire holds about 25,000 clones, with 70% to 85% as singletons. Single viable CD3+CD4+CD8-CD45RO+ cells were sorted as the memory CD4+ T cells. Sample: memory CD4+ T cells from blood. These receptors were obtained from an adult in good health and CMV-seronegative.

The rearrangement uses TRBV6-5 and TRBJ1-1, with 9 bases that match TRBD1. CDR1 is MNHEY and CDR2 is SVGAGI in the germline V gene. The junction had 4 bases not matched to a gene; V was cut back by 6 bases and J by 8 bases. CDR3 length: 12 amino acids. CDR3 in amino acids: CASSRTGDEAFF. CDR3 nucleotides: TGTGCCAGCAGCCGGACAGGGGACGAAGCTTTCTTT.

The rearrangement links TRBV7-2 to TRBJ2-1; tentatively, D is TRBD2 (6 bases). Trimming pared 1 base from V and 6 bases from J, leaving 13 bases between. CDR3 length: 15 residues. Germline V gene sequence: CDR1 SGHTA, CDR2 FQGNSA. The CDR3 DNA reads TGTGCCAGCAGCTTAGGCCGGGAGAGTGGCAATGAGCAGTTCTTC. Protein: CASSLGRESGNEQFF.

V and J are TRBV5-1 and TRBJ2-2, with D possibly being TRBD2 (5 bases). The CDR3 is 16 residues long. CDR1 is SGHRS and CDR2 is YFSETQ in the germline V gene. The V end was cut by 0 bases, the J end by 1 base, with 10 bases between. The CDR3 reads CASSLGSGLNTGELFF. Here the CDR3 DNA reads TGCGCCAGCAGCTTGGGATCGGGATTGAACACCGGGGAGCTGTTTTTT.

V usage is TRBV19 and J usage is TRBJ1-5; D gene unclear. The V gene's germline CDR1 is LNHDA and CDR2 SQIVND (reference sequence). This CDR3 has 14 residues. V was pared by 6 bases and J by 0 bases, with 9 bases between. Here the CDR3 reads CASRSPYSNQPQHF. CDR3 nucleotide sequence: TGTGCCAGTAGATCCCCGTATAGCAATCAGCCCCAGCATTTT.

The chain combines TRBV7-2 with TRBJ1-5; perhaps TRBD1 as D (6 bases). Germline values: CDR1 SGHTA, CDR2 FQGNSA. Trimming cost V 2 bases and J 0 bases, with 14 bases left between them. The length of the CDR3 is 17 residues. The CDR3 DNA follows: TGTGCCAGCAGCTTACGGGGGGGCAGGTATAGCAATCAGCCCCAGCATTTT. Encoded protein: CASSLRGGRYSNQPQHF. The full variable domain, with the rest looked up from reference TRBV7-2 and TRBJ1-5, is GAGVSQSPSNKVTEKGKDVELRCDPISGHTALYWYRQSLGQGLEFLIYFQGNSAPDKSGLPSDRFSAERTGGSVSTLTIQRTQQEDSAVYLCASSLRGGRYSNQPQHFGDGTRLSIL.

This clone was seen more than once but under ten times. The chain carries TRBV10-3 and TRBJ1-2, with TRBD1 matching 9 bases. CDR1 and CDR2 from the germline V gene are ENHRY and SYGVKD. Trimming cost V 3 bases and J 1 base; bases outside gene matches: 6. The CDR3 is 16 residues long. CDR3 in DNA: TGTGCCATCAGTGACCGGACAGGGGACCTTAACTATGGCTACACCTTC. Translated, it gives CAISDRTGDLNYGYTF.

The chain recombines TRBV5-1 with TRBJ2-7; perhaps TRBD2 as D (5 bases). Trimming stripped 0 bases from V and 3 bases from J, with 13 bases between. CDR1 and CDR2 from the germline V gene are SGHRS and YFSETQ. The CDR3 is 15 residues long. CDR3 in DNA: TGCGCCAGCAGCTTGGGACCGTCGGGGTACTACGAGCAGTACTTC. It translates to CASSLGPSGYYEQYF.

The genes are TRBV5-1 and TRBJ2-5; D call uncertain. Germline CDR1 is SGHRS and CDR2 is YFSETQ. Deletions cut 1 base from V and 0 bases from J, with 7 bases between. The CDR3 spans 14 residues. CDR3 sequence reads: CASSLSRYQETQYF. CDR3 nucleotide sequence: TGCGCCAGCAGCTTGAGCAGGTACCAAGAGACCCAGTACTTC.

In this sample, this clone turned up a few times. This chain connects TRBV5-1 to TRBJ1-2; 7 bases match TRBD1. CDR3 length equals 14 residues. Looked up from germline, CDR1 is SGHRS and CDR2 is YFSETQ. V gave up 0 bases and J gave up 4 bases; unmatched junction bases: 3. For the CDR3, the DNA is TGCGCCAGCAGCTTGGGGGCAGGGGGCTATGGCTACACCTTC. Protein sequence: CASSLGAGGYGYTF.

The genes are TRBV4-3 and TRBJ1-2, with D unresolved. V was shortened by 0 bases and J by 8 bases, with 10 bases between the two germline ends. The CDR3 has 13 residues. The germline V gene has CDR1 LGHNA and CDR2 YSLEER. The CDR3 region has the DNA TGCGCCAGCAGCCAAGACAGGATCTGGGGCTACACCTTC. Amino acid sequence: CASSQDRIWGYTF.

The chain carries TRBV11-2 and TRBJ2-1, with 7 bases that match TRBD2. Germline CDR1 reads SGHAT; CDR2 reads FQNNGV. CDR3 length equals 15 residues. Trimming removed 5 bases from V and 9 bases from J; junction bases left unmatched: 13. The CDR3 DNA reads TGTGCCAGCAGCCCAGAGGGGACTATCTTTAGTGAGCAGTTCTTC. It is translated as CASSPEGTIFSEQFF.

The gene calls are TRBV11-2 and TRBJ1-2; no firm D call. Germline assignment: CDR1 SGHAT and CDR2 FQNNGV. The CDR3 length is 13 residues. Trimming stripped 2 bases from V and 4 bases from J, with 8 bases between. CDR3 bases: TGTGCCAGCAGCTTATCTTACGGCTATGGCTACACCTTC. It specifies CASSLSYGYGYTF.

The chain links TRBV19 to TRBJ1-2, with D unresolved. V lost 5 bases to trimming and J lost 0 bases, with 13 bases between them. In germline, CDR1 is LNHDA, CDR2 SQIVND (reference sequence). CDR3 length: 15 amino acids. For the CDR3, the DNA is TGTGCCAGTAGTCTTGTTGGATTTACTAACTATGGCTACACCTTC. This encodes CASSLVGFTNYGYTF.

The CDR3 nucleotides read TGTGCCAGCAGCTTAGGGACTACGGACGAGCAGTTCTTC. This encodes CASSLGTTDEQFF. The chain joins TRBV7-8 to TRBJ2-1; TRBD2 is a possible D gene (6 bases). From germline, CDR1 is SGHVS and CDR2 FQNEAQ. The V gene lost 1 base and the J gene lost 10 bases, with 11 bases spanning the gap. This CDR3 is 13 amino acids long.

This CDR3 reads CASSLASTGRTEAFF. In DNA, the CDR3 is TGTGCCAGCAGCTTAGCATCGACAGGGCGCACTGAAGCTTTCTTT. The chain has TRBV7-2 and TRBJ1-1, with TRBD1 matching 7 bases. The CDR3 is made up of 15 amino acids. V dropped 0 bases and J dropped 4; count of bases not matched to a gene: 5. The germline V gene encodes CDR1 SGHTA and CDR2 FQGNSA.

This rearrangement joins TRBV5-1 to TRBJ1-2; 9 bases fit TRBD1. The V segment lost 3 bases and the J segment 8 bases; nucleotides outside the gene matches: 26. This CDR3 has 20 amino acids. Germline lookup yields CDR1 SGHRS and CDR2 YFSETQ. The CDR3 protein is CASSSALHLPGQGLSSGYTF. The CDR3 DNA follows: TGCGCCAGCAGCTCAGCTCTTCACCTCCCGGGACAGGGTTTATCGTCGGGCTACACCTTC. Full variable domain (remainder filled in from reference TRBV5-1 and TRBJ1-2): KAGVTQTPRYLIKTRGQQVTLSCSPISGHRSVSWYQQTPGQGLQFLFEYFSETQRNKGNFPGRFSGRQFSNSRSEMNVSTLELGDSALYLCASSSALHLPGQGLSSGYTFGSGTRLTVV.

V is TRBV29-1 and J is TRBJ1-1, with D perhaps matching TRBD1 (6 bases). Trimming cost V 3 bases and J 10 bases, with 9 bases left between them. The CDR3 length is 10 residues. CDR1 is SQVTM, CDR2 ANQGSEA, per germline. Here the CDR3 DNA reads TGCAGCGTTGAGGAGGGGGGAGCTTTCTTT. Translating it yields CSVEEGGAFF. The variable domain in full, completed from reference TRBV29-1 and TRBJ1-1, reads SAVISQKPSRDICQRGTSLTIQCQVDSQVTMMFWYRQQPGQSLTLIATANQGSEATYESGFVIDKFPISRPNLTFSTLTVSNMSPEDSSIYLCSVEEGGAFFGQGTRLTVV.

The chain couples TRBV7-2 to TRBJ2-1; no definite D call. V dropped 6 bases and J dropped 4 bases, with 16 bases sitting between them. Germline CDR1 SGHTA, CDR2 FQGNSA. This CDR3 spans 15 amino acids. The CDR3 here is CASRSPGPKYNEQFF. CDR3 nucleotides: TGTGCCAGCAGGTCCCCCGGGCCCAAGTACAATGAGCAGTTCTTC.

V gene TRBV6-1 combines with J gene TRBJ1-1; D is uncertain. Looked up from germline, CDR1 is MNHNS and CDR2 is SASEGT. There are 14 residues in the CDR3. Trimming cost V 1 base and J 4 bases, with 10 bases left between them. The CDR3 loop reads CASSEGVSGTEAFF. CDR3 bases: TGTGCCAGCAGTGAAGGTGTCTCTGGCACTGAAGCTTTCTTT.

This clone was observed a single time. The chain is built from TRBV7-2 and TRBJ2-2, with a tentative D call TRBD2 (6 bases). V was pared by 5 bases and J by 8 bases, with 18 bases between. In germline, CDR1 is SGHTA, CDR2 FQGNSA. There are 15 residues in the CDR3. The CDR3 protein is CASSRLFSGGGELFF. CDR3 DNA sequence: TGTGCCAGCAGCCGTCTTTTTAGCGGCGGTGGGGAGCTGTTTTTT.

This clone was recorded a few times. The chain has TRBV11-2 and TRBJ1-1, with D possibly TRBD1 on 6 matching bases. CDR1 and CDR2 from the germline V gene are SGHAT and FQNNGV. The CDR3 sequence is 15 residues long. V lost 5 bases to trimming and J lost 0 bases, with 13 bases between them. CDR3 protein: CASSIRTAMNTEAFF. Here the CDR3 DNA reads TGTGCCAGCAGCATCCGGACAGCAATGAACACTGAAGCTTTCTTT.